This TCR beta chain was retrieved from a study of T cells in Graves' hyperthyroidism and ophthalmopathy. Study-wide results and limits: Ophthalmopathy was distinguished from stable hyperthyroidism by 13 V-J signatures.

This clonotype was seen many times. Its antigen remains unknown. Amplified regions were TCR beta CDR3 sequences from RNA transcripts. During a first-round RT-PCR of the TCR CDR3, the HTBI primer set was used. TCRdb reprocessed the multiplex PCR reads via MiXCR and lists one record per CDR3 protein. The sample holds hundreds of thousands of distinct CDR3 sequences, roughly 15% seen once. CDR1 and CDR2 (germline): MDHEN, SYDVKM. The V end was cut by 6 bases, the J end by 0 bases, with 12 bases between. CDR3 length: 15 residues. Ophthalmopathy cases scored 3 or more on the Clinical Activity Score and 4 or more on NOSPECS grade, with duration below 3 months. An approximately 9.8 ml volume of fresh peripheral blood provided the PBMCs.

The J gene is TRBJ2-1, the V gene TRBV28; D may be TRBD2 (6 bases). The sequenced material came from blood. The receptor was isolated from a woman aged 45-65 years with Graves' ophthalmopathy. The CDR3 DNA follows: TGTGCCAGCAGCCGGGACTTGAGCTCCTACAATGAGCAGTTCTTC. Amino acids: CASSRDLSSYNEQFF.